The 26 T cell receptor beta chains in this list originate from one sample, sequenced in a study of spatial heterogeneity in lung cancer. The time point is: sample taken at primary tumor resection. Whole RNA, which was extracted from tumor, nontumor lung tissue or frozen PBMC, was sequenced without any cell sorting. MiXCR was run by TCRdb on the 5' RACE reads, yielding one entry per CDR3 protein. In the table there are some 50,000 distinct CDR3 sequences, about an eighth of which are singletons. Material: PBMCs, obtained at surgery. The receptors derive from a female donor with early-stage non-small cell lung cancer.

This clonotype was recorded a few times. The chain combines TRBV5-4 with TRBJ2-1, with 8 bases that match TRBD1. This CDR3 is built from 13 residues. Germline V gene lookup returns CDR1 SGHNT and CDR2 YYREEE (reference sequence). V lost 8 bases to trimming and J lost 2 bases; unmatched junction nucleotides: 3. CDR3: CASRTGPYNEQFF. The CDR3 region has the DNA TGTGCCAGTCGGACAGGGCCCTACAATGAGCAGTTCTTC.

This clonotype has only a few counts. The CDR3 is CASSRGLAGVTDTQYF. The CDR3 DNA follows: TGTGCCAGCAGCCGGGGACTAGCGGGGGTCACAGATACGCAGTATTTT. The J gene is TRBJ2-3, the V gene TRBV7-9, with TRBD2 identical over 14 bases. The CDR3 sequence is 16 residues long. With V trimmed by 5 bases and J by 2 bases, 3 bases remained unmatched. Germline V lookup: CDR1 SEHNR, CDR2 FQNEAQ (reference sequence).

This clonotype has just a few counts. The chain is built from TRBV29-1 and TRBJ1-1; TRBD1 agrees at 7 bases. In germline, CDR1 is SQVTM, CDR2 ANQGSEA. The CDR3 is 13 residues long. Losses at the gene ends were 0 bases for V and 7 bases for J; bases not matched to a gene: 5. The CDR3 sequence: CSVEDDRDSEAFF. The CDR3 nucleotides are TGCAGCGTTGAAGACGACCGGGACAGTGAAGCTTTCTTT.

This chain links TRBV2 with TRBJ1-2; no reliable D call. Trimming cost V 5 bases and J 6 bases, with 22 bases left between them. The CDR3 has 16 residues. The germline V gene encodes CDR1 SNHLY and CDR2 FYNNEI. CDR3 DNA: TGTGCCAGCAGTCCTGCGGGAAAAATCACGGTAAATGGCTACACCTTC. This gives the protein CASSPAGKITVNGYTF.

This clonotype came up a few times. The chain is built from TRBV11-2 and TRBJ1-6; D is perhaps TRBD1 (6 bases). V lost 5 bases, J lost 0 bases, and 17 bases lay in between. CDR1 and CDR2 (germline): SGHAT, FQNNGV. The length of the CDR3 is 18 residues. The CDR3 region has the DNA TGTGCCAGCAGCCTTAGACAGGCCAGGAGCTCCTATAATTCACCCCTCCACTTT. Protein sequence: CASSLRQARSSYNSPLHF.

V is TRBV19 and J is TRBJ1-3; no clear D gene. Germline values: CDR1 LNHDA, CDR2 SQIVND (reference sequence). V was clipped by 5 bases and J by 2 bases, with 7 bases between them. There are 13 residues in the CDR3. The CDR3 DNA sequence: TGTGCCAGTAGTCCCGGGCCTGGAAACACCATATATTTT. Translating gives CASSPGPGNTIYF. Supplemented by reference TRBV19 and TRBJ1-3, the full variable domain reads DGGITQSPKYLFRKEGQNVTLSCEQNLNHDAMYWYRQDPGQGLRLIYYSQIVNDFQKGDIAEGYSVSREKKESFPLTVTSAQKNPTAFYLCASSPGPGNTIYFGEGSWLTVV.

V gene TRBV4-2 combines with J gene TRBJ2-2; D is uncertain. V lost 0 bases to trimming and J lost 6 bases, with 11 bases between them. CDR1 is LGHNA and CDR2 is YNFKEQ in the germline V gene. CDR3 length: 15 residues. DNA of the CDR3: TGTGCCAGCAGCCAAGAGGATAGGGTGGCCGGGGAGCTGTTTTTT. It is translated as CASSQEDRVAGELFF.

This clonotype was recorded a few times. The germline gene is not matched at one end of the junction; a read error may be the cause. The chain employs TRBV29-1 and TRBJ1-4; 10 bases agree with TRBD1. This CDR3 is 11 amino acids long. CDR1 SQVTM and CDR2 ANQGSEA come from the germline V gene. The CDR3 nucleotides read TGCAGCGTTGAAGGGGGACAGGGGCTCCTTTTT. Translating gives CSVEGGQGLLF.

This clonotype appeared a few times. The chain uses TRBV12-5 and TRBJ1-5; possible D gene TRBD1, 5 bases. This CDR3 contains 12 residues. Germline V lookup: CDR1 LGHNT, CDR2 FRNRAP. V lost 0 bases and J 9 bases, leaving 6 bases between the germline ends. The CDR3 nucleotides are TGTGCTAGTGGTTTGGTCGGGGGGCCCCAGCATTTT. It yields the protein CASGLVGGPQHF.

This clonotype was observed a few times. The rearrangement joins TRBV6-6 to TRBJ2-3; TRBD1 matches 9 bases. This CDR3 has 14 residues. J gave up 6 bases and V 6 bases, and 7 bases lay outside the gene matches. Germline CDR1 is MNHNY and CDR2 is SVGAGI (reference sequence). CDR3 bases: TGTGCCAGCAGCCCAGGACAGGGGTGGGATACGCAGTATTTT. Translating it yields CASSPGQGWDTQYF.

The chain joins TRBV7-9 to TRBJ2-1; D not resolved. Trimming shortened V by 6 bases and J by 8 bases, and 11 bases separated the two germline ends. The V gene's germline CDR1 is SEHNR and CDR2 FQNEAQ (reference sequence). The CDR3 consists of 12 residues. CDR3 protein: CASSHSTDEQFF. As DNA, the CDR3 is TGTGCCAGCAGTCATTCGACGGATGAGCAGTTCTTC.

The V call is TRBV5-1, the J call TRBJ2-1, with a possible D match to TRBD1 (5 bases). Germline CDR1 reads SGHRS; CDR2 reads YFSETQ. V gave up 4 bases and J gave up 6 bases, with 11 bases separating them. CDR3 length: 13 residues. This chain's CDR3 is CASSNDSPNEQFF. CDR3 DNA sequence: TGCGCCAGCAGCAACGACAGCCCCAATGAGCAGTTCTTC.

This clonotype was observed a few times. This chain links TRBV7-8 with TRBJ2-2; a weak D match, TRBD1 (6 bases). The V gene lost 0 bases and the J gene lost 6 bases, with 17 bases spanning the gap. Germline V gives CDR1 SGHVS, CDR2 FQNEAQ. There are 17 residues in the CDR3. CDR3 coding DNA: TGTGCCAGCAGCTTAGCCCTCCAACAGGGAATCTCCGGGGAGCTGTTTTTT. It is translated as CASSLALQQGISGELFF.

The chain uses TRBV5-4 and TRBJ2-2; D remains unclear. CDR3 length equals 14 residues. Germline CDR1 SGHNT, CDR2 YYREEE (reference sequence). V gave up 2 bases and J gave up 2 bases, with 7 bases separating them. CDR3 loop: CASSFRSNTGELFF. The CDR3 nucleotides are TGTGCCAGCAGCTTTAGGTCAAACACCGGGGAGCTGTTTTTT.

This clonotype was detected many times. The V gene is TRBV6-2 or TRBV6-3, the J gene TRBJ2-2, with 10 bases aligning to TRBD1. The junction had 4 bases not matched to a gene; V was cut back by 3 bases and J by 6 bases. From germline, CDR1 is MNHEY and CDR2 SVGEGT. This CDR3 region has 15 residues. The CDR3 DNA reads as TGTGCCAGCAGTTATTCCGGGACAGGGGCCGGGGAGCTGTTTTTT. Its translation is CASSYSGTGAGELFF.

V gene TRBV5-6 combines with J gene TRBJ1-2; tentatively, D is TRBD1 (5 bases). CDR3 length equals 16 residues. V was shortened by 6 bases and J by 8 bases, with 26 bases between the two germline ends. Germline values: CDR1 SGHDT, CDR2 YYEEEE. The CDR3 bases are TGTGCCAGCACCCTGGGCGGACACGGGCCGCCGGGGGGCTACACCTTC. This codes for CASTLGGHGPPGGYTF.

J is TRBJ1-5 and V is TRBV20-1; TRBD1 is a possible D gene (5 bases). Looked up from germline, CDR1 is DFQATT and CDR2 is SNEGSKA (reference sequence). The V gene lost 6 bases and the J gene lost 4 bases, with 16 bases spanning the gap. The CDR3 consists of 14 residues. CDR3 loop: CSAVDTYKNQPQHF. CDR3 bases: TGCAGTGCAGTGGACACATACAAAAATCAGCCCCAGCATTTT.

CDR3 residues: CASSLEPDSYYEQYF. The CDR3 DNA reads as TGTGCCAGCAGCTTGGAGCCGGACAGCTACTACGAGCAGTACTTC. This chain uses TRBV5-6 with TRBJ2-7, with D possibly TRBD1 on 6 matching bases. Germline V gives CDR1 SGHDT, CDR2 YYEEEE. V lost 0 bases, J lost 3 bases, and 13 bases lay in between. The CDR3 consists of 15 residues.

This clonotype was picked up a small number of times. The V and J genes are TRBV4-2 and TRBJ2-3, with 7 bases that match TRBD2. Unmatched junction bases numbered 10, after V lost 1 base and J lost 6 bases. The CDR3 covers 16 residues. The germline gives CDR1 LGHNA, CDR2 YNFKEQ. The CDR3 DNA reads TGTGCCAGCAGCCAAGCCGCGGGGGAGCCCCGGGATACGCAGTATTTT. This codes for CASSQAAGEPRDTQYF.

This clonotype has more than one count but fewer than ten. J is TRBJ1-5 and V is TRBV5-8, with D uncertain. The CDR3 consists of 15 residues. Germline CDR1 SGHTS, CDR2 YDEGEE. V dropped 0 bases and J dropped 3 bases, with 10 bases sitting between them. The CDR3 DNA reads TGTGCCAGCAGCTTGGCGGGTCAGTACAATCAGCCCCAGCATTTT. This encodes CASSLAGQYNQPQHF.

Regarding this clonotype: The junction shows a germline mismatch at one end, possibly a read error. The V and J genes are TRBV30 and TRBJ1-2, with D possibly being TRBD1 (5 bases). The CDR3 covers 16 residues. Per germline, CDR1 GTSNPN and CDR2 SVGIG (reference sequence). The CDR3 sequence: CAWLPGGVGSNYGHTF. The CDR3 DNA reads TGTGCCTGGCTCCCGGGGGGAGTTGGTTCTAACTATGGCCACACCTTC.

This clonotype was seen more than once but under ten times. The genes are TRBV6-2 or TRBV6-3 and TRBJ2-1; 8 bases fit TRBD2. V was pared by 2 bases and J by 7 bases, with 10 bases of the junction left unmatched. The germline V gene has CDR1 MNHEY and CDR2 SVGEGT. This CDR3 region has 16 residues. The CDR3 here is CASSYTGGLVTNEQFF. The CDR3 coding sequence is TGTGCCAGCAGTTACACGGGGGGACTAGTCACAAATGAGCAGTTCTTC.

The chain links TRBV13 to TRBJ2-5, with a weak D call TRBD1 (6 bases). Per germline, CDR1 PRHDT and CDR2 FYEKMQ (reference sequence). The ends were cut back, 3 bases at V and 4 bases at J, with 12 bases in the middle. The CDR3 spans 14 residues. The CDR3 region is CASSLTLGGETQYF. The DNA of the CDR3 is TGTGCCAGCAGCTTGACATTAGGGGGAGAGACCCAGTACTTC. The full variable domain, in which reference TRBV13 and TRBJ2-5 provide the parts outside the CDR3, is AAGVIQSPRHLIKEKRETATLKCYPIPRHDTVYWYQQGPGQDPQFLISFYEKMQSDKGSIPDRFSAQQFSDYHSELNMSSLELGDSALYFCASSLTLGGETQYFGPGTRLLVL.

J is TRBJ2-1 and V is TRBV20-1; 10 positions agree with TRBD2. The J segment lost 0 bases and the V segment lost 1 base, leaving 6 bases of the junction unmatched. Germline CDR1 DFQATT, CDR2 SNEGSKA (reference sequence). The CDR3 contains 17 residues. The CDR3 loop reads CSARASGGPSSYNEQFF. The CDR3 bases are TGCAGTGCTAGAGCTAGCGGGGGCCCAAGCTCCTACAATGAGCAGTTCTTC.

The chain joins TRBV12-3 or TRBV12-4 to TRBJ1-5, with D possibly matching TRBD1 (5 bases). V was clipped by 8 bases and J by 6 bases, with 11 bases between them. The CDR3 is 12 residues long. CDR3 coding DNA: TGTGCCAGCTGGGACTTGACTCAGCCCCAGCATTTT. Translated: CASWDLTQPQHF.

The chain links TRBV5-1 to TRBJ2-2, with 10 bases matching TRBD1. Looked up from germline, CDR1 is SGHRS and CDR2 is YFSETQ. V was pared by 7 bases and J by 3 bases, with 3 bases of the junction left unmatched. The CDR3 covers 14 residues. The CDR3 DNA sequence: TGCGCCAGCCGAGGACAGGGGGACACCGGGGAGCTGTTTTTT. This translates into CASRGQGDTGELFF.